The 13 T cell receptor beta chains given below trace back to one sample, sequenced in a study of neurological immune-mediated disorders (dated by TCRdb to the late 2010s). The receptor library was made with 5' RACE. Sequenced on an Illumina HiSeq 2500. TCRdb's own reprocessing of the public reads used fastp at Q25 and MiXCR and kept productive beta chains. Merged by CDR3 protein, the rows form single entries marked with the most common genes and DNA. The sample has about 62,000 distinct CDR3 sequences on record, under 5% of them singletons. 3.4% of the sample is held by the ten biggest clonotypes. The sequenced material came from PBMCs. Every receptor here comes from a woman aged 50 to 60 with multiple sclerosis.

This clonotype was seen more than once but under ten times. CDR3: CASSLGAGPFEQYF. The CDR3 nucleotides are TGTGCCAGCAGTTTAGGGGCAGGTCCCTTCGAGCAGTACTTC. The chain has TRBV27 and TRBJ2-7; D possibly corresponds to TRBD1 (5 bases). The V gene lost 2 bases and the J gene lost 6 bases, with 14 bases spanning the gap. Germline CDR1 reads MNHEY; CDR2 reads SMNVEV (reference sequence). This CDR3 comprises 14 residues.

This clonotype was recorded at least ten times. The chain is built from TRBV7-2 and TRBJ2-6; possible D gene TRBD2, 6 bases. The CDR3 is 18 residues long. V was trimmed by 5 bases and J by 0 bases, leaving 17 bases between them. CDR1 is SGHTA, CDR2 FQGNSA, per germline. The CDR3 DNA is TGTGCCAGCAGCCCCACCGGCGCTAGCGCCTCTGGGGCCAACGTCCTGACTTTC. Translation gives CASSPTGASASGANVLTF.

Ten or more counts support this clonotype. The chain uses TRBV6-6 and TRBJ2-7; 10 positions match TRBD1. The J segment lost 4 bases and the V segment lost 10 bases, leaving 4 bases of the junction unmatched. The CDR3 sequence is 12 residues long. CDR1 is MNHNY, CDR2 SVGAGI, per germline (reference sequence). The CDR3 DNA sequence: TGTGCCACATTGGACAGGGGGTACGAGCAGTACTTC. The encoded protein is CATLDRGYEQYF.

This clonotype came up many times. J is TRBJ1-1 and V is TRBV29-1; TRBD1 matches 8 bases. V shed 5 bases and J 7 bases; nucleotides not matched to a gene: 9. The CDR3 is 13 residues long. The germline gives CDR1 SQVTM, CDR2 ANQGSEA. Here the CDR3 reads CSVIRGRPDEAFF. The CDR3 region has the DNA TGCAGCGTTATCAGGGGGCGGCCGGATGAAGCTTTCTTT.

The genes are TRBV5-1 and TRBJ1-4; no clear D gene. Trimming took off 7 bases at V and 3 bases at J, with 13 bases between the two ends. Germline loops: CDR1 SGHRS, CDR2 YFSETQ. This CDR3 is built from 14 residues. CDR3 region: CASGFGWANEKLFF. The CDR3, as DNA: TGCGCCAGCGGATTCGGTTGGGCTAATGAAAAACTGTTTTTT.

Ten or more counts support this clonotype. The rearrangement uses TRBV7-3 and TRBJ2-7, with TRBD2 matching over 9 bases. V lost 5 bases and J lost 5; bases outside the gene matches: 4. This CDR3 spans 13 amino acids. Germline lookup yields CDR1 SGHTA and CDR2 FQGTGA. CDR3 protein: CASSLAGQDEQYF. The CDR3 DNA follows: TGTGCCAGCAGCCTAGCGGGGCAGGACGAGCAGTACTTC.

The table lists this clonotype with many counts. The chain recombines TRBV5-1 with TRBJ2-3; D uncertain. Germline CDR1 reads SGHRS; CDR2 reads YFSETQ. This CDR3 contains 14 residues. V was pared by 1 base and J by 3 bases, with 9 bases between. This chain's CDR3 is CASSLRVTTDTQYF. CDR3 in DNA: TGCGCCAGCAGCTTGCGAGTGACGACAGATACGCAGTATTTT.

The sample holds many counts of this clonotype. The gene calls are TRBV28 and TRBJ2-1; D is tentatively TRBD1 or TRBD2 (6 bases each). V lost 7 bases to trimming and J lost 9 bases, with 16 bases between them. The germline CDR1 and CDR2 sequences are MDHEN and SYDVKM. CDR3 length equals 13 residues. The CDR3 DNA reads TGTGCCAGCAAGGGGGGCGGCTTTCGTGAGCAGTTCTTC. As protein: CASKGGGFREQFF.

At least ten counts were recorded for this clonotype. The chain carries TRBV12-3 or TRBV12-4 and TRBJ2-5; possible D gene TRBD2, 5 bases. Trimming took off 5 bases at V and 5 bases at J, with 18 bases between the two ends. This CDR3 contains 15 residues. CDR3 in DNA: TGTGCCAGCAGTCCGAGGGTCCCCATCGGGGAGACCCAGTACTTC. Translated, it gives CASSPRVPIGETQYF.

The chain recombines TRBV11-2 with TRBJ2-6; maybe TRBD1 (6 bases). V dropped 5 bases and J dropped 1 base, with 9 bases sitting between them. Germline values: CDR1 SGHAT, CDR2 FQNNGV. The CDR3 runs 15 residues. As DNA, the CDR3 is TGTGCCAGCAGCCGACAGGTGTCTGGGGCCAACGTCCTGACTTTC. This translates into CASSRQVSGANVLTF.

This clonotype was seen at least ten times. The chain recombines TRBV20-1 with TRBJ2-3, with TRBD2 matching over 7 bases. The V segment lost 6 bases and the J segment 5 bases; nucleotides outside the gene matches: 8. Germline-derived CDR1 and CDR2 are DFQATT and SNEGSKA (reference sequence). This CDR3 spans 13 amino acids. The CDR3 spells CSASGTGIDTQYF. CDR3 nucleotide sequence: TGCAGTGCCAGCGGGACGGGAATAGATACGCAGTATTTT.

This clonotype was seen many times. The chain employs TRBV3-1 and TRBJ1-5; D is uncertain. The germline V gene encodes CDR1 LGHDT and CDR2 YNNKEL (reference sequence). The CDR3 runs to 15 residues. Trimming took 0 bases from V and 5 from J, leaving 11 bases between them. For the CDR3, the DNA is TGTGCCAGCAGCCAAGAATACGGCCTCCATCAGCCCCAGCATTTT. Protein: CASSQEYGLHQPQHF. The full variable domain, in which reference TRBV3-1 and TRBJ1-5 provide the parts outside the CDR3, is DTAVSQTPKYLVTQMGNDKSIKCEQNLGHDTMYWYKQDSKKFLKIMFSYNNKELIINETVPNRFSPKSPDKAHLNLHINSLELGDSAVYFCASSQEYGLHQPQHFGDGTRLSIL.

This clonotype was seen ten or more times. CDR3 loop: CASGTNTQYF. The CDR3 DNA follows: TGTGCCAGCGGCACGAATACGCAGTATTTT. The chain carries TRBV28 and TRBJ2-3; D not resolved. CDR3 length: 10 amino acids. Trimming took off 8 bases at V and 7 bases at J, with 7 bases between the two ends. Germline CDR1 and CDR2: MDHEN and SYDVKM.